The 8 T cell receptor beta chains reported below all come from one sample, sequenced in a study of T cells in Graves' hyperthyroidism and ophthalmopathy. The CDR3 regions of TCR beta were amplified from RNA transcripts. HTBI primers were the set used in a first-round RT-PCR of the TCR CDR3. TCRdb ran MiXCR on the multiplex PCR reads and lists one entry per CDR3 protein. The sample includes roughly 500,000 distinct CDR3 sequences, about 16% seen only once; the top ten take over 25%. The sequenced sample consisted of blood. The source is a woman in her twenties or thirties with Graves' ophthalmopathy.

This clonotype showed up just a few times. The V and J genes are TRBV29-1 and TRBJ1-4, with D tentatively TRBD1 (5 bases). Germline assignment: CDR1 SQVTM and CDR2 ANQGSEA. Trimming pared 4 bases from V and 3 bases from J, leaving 12 bases between. The CDR3 runs to 14 residues. For the CDR3, the DNA is TGCAGCGTTGCACAGGCTGATCCTAATGAAAAACTGTTTTTT. This codes for CSVAQADPNEKLFF. The variable domain in full, with the rest retrieved from reference TRBV29-1 and TRBJ1-4, is SAVISQKPSRDICQRGTSLTIQCQVDSQVTMMFWYRQQPGQSLTLIATANQGSEATYESGFVIDKFPISRPNLTFSTLTVSNMSPEDSSIYLCSVAQADPNEKLFFGSGTQLSVL.

Only a few counts were recorded for this clonotype. This chain's CDR3 is CASSYDRLLARSGVTRNEQYF. CDR3 bases: TGTGCCAGCAGTTACGATCGATTATTGGCGCGAAGCGGGGTCACCCGGAACGAGCAGTACTTC. This chain uses TRBV6-2 or TRBV6-3 with TRBJ2-7, with 7 positions matching TRBD2. In germline, CDR1 is MNHEY, CDR2 SVGEGT. This CDR3 comprises 21 residues. Trimming removed 2 bases from V and 5 bases from J; junction bases left unmatched: 27.

This chain uses TRBV19 with TRBJ1-2; TRBD1 might be the D (5 bases). CDR1 and CDR2 (germline): LNHDA, SQIVND (reference sequence). V was pared by 3 bases and J by 4 bases, with 15 bases between. This CDR3 region has 15 residues. The CDR3, as DNA: TGTGCCAGTAGTATCGCCGGGGGATATGGCTATGGCTACACCTTC. Protein product: CASSIAGGYGYGYTF.

The chain links TRBV28 to TRBJ1-2; D is ambiguous. CDR1 is MDHEN, CDR2 SYDVKM, per germline. This CDR3 is 13 amino acids long. Trimming shortened V by 2 bases and J by 4 bases, and 8 bases separated the two germline ends. The CDR3 loop reads CASSLEGVYGYTF. In DNA form, the CDR3 reads TGTGCCAGCAGTTTAGAAGGCGTCTATGGCTACACCTTC.

This clonotype was counted only a few times. CDR3 nucleotide sequence: TGTGCCAGCAGTCCCTCCCTACTAGCGGGAGGCCGGGCCTACAATGAGCAGTTCTTC. This gives the protein CASSPSLLAGGRAYNEQFF. V is TRBV12-3 or TRBV12-4 and J is TRBJ2-1; 12 bases map to TRBD2. Losses at the gene ends were 5 bases for V and 2 bases for J; bases not matched to a gene: 13. There are 19 residues in the CDR3.

This clonotype was seen at least ten times. V gene TRBV11-2 combines with J gene TRBJ2-3; possibly TRBD1 for D (6 bases). V was cut by 3 bases and J by 6 bases, with 13 bases left in between. This CDR3 is 14 amino acids long. Germline V gene sequence: CDR1 SGHAT, CDR2 FQNNGV. CDR3 loop: CASSFGQLADTQYF. In DNA form, the CDR3 reads TGTGCCAGCAGCTTCGGACAGCTGGCCGATACGCAGTATTTT.

This clonotype was picked up many times. The V call is TRBV9, the J call TRBJ1-6; possibly TRBD1 for D (5 bases). With 0 bases removed from V and 9 bases from J, the gap between germline ends came to 13 bases. The CDR3 has 15 residues. CDR1 and CDR2 from the germline V gene are SGDLS and YYNGEE. CDR3 in amino acids: CASSVGGPRRSPLHF. The CDR3 DNA is TGTGCCAGCAGCGTAGGGGGACCTAGACGTTCACCCCTCCACTTT.

This clonotype occurred a few times. V gene TRBV5-8 combines with J gene TRBJ1-2, with a possible D match to TRBD1 (5 bases). The V gene lost 6 bases and the J gene lost 8 bases, with 20 bases spanning the gap. CDR1 SGHTS and CDR2 YDEGEE come from the germline V gene. The length of the CDR3 is 14 residues. The CDR3: CASNEEPGLGGYTF. In DNA, the CDR3 is TGTGCCAGCAATGAAGAACCGGGACTGGGGGGCTACACCTTC.